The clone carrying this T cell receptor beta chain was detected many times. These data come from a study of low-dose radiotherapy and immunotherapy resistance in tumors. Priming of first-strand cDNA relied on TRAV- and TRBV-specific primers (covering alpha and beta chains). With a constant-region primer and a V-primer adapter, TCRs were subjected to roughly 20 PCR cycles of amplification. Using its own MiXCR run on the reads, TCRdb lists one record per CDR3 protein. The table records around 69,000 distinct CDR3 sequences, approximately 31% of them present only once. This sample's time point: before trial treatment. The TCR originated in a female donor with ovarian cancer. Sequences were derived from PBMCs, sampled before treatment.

Here the CDR3 DNA reads TGTGCCAGTAGTACGACAGGGGCGGGTCAGCCCCAGCATTTT. Its protein product is CASSTTGAGQPQHF. The chain couples TRBV19 to TRBJ1-5; 8 nucleotides line up with TRBD1. Losses at the gene ends were 4 bases for V and 6 bases for J; bases not matched to a gene: 5. Germline V lookup: CDR1 LNHDA, CDR2 SQIVND (reference sequence). This CDR3 spans 14 amino acids.